One sample yielded the 13 T cell receptor beta chains listed below, sequenced in a study of T and B cells in COVID-19 patients. Multiplex PCR with BIOMED2 TRB-A/B primer pools amplified TRB rearrangements. In TCRdb, the multiplex PCR reads were re-called with MiXCR into one record per CDR3 protein. The sample lists around 12,000 distinct CDR3 sequences, approximately 29% occurring once. From blood, roughly 220-550 ng of genomic DNA served as TRB template. The sample taken for sequencing was blood. The source of these receptors is a human donor who had recovered from COVID-19.

This clonotype was counted a few times. The V call is TRBV20-1, the J call TRBJ2-7; D not resolved. The CDR3 length is 12 residues. Trimming pared 8 bases from V and 2 bases from J, leaving 13 bases between. Germline V CDR1 and CDR2: DFQATT, SNEGSKA (reference sequence). The CDR3 DNA reads TGCAGTCCCAATCCATCCACCTACGAGCAGTACTTC. Translation: CSPNPSTYEQYF.

This chain links TRBV6-1 with TRBJ2-7, with TRBD2 matching over 9 bases. The CDR3 totals 15 residues. The ends lost 6 bases at V and 3 bases at J; junction bases unmatched: 9. CDR1 and CDR2 (germline): MNHNS, SASEGT. CDR3 region: CASSDLTSGNYEQYV. The CDR3 DNA reads as TGTGCCAGCAGCGACCTGACTAGCGGTAACTACGAGCAGTACGTC.

A word on this clonotype: Without the conserved terminal phenylalanine or tryptophan, this CDR3 likely stems from a read error. Because the CDR3's place on the DNA is in doubt, the DNA is left out and the CDR3 is given as listed by TCRdb. The gene calls are TRBV6-1 and TRBJ1-2; the DNA was not compared with TRBD1, the D call given in the table. The CDR3 comprises 17 residues, both ends counted. In germline, CDR1 is MNHNS, CDR2 SASEGT. The chain's CDR3 is CASSEGGWGASANGDTC.

The table lists this clonotype with a few counts. The chain carries TRBV12-3 or TRBV12-4 and TRBJ2-5, with TRBD2 identical over 9 bases. With V trimmed by 5 bases and J by 5 bases, 12 bases remained unmatched. CDR3 length: 16 amino acids. CDR3 sequence: CASSALAGARGETQYF. Here the CDR3 DNA reads TGTGCCAGCAGTGCCTTAGCGGGAGCGCGGGGGGAGACCCAGTACTTC.

V usage is TRBV12-3 or TRBV12-4 and J usage is TRBJ2-2; 8 bases are a match to TRBD2. The CDR3 is made up of 14 amino acids. V was pared by 8 bases and J by 5 bases, with 7 bases of the junction left unmatched. CDR3 sequence reads: CASVPGLGTGELFF. As DNA, the CDR3 is TGTGCCAGCGTCCCGGGACTAGGAACCGGGGAGCTGTTTTTT.

The CDR3 nucleotides read TGTGCCAGCAGTTTTAGAACAAATAGCAATCAGCCCCAGCATTTT. Its protein is CASSFRTNSNQPQHF. The rearrangement joins TRBV27 to TRBJ1-5; no clear D. CDR1 MNHEY and CDR2 SMNVEV come from the germline V gene (reference sequence). The ends were cut back, 3 bases at V and 0 bases at J, with 9 bases in the middle. The CDR3 has 15 amino acids.

The rearrangement uses TRBV10-3 and TRBJ2-3; 7 bases map to TRBD1. The CDR3 sequence is 14 residues long. CDR1 is ENHRY, CDR2 SYGVKD, per germline. The V gene end was trimmed by 6 bases and the J gene end by 1 base; junction bases not matched to a gene: 4. CDR3 sequence (DNA): TGTGCCATCAGAGGACAGGAAGGCACAGATACGCAGTATTTT. This sequence encodes CAIRGQEGTDTQYF.

V usage is TRBV5-6 and J usage is TRBJ2-1; 10 bases map to TRBD1. CDR1 SGHDT and CDR2 YYEEEE come from the germline V gene. The CDR3 totals 16 residues. J lost 9 bases, V lost 4 bases, and 13 bases had no gene match. CDR3 DNA sequence: TGTGCCAGCAGCCTAGGGGGACAGGGGTATTTAAGTGAGCAGTTCTTC. Translation gives CASSLGGQGYLSEQFF.

This clonotype was seen a few times. The rearrangement links TRBV6-5 to TRBJ1-4; 7 positions match TRBD1. Trimming at V came to 1 base and at J to 7 bases, leaving 6 bases not matched to a gene. CDR1 and CDR2 (germline): MNHEY, SVGAGI. This CDR3 spans 15 amino acids. The CDR3 DNA reads as TGTGCCAGCAGTTACTTACAGGGGTATGGTGAAAAACTGTTTTTT. Protein sequence: CASSYLQGYGEKLFF.

This chain connects TRBV6-2 or TRBV6-3 to TRBJ1-1; D unclear. The germline CDR1 and CDR2 sequences are MNHEY and SVGEGT. The length of the CDR3 is 12 residues. V was pared by 7 bases and J by 4 bases, with 10 bases between. The CDR3 bases are TGTGCCAGCACTCCAAGCGGCACTGAAGCTTTCTTT. Its translation: CASTPSGTEAFF.

V is TRBV11-3 and J is TRBJ2-3; 8 positions match TRBD1. Germline loops: CDR1 SGHNT, CDR2 YENEEA. CDR3 length: 14 amino acids. Germline trimming cut 3 bases from V and 3 bases from J; bases unmatched to any gene: 2. The CDR3 nucleotides are TGTGCCAGCAGCTTCCAGGGGGCGACAGATACGCAGTATTTT. Protein: CASSFQGATDTQYF.

The chain links TRBV10-3 to TRBJ2-1; TRBD2 might be the D (5 bases). Trimming stripped 6 bases from V and 6 bases from J, with 12 bases between. CDR3 length equals 13 residues. Per the germline V gene, CDR1 is ENHRY and CDR2 is SYGVKD. CDR3 sequence: CAISPTTVNEQFF. The CDR3 nucleotides read TGTGCCATCAGCCCGACTACGGTCAATGAGCAGTTCTTC.

This clonotype was picked up many times. The rearrangement joins TRBV5-6 to TRBJ2-7; 11 nucleotides agree with TRBD2. J gave up 3 bases and V 4 bases, and 3 bases lay outside the gene matches. The CDR3 has 14 residues. Germline V gene sequence: CDR1 SGHDT, CDR2 YYEEEE. CDR3: CASSPGLADYEQYF. CDR3 DNA sequence: TGTGCCAGCAGCCCGGGACTAGCGGACTACGAGCAGTACTTC. The whole variable domain, remainder taken from reference TRBV5-6 and TRBJ2-7, is DAGVTQSPTHLIKTRGQQVTLRCSPKSGHDTVSWYQQALGQGPQFIFQYYEEEERQRGNFPDRFSGHQFPNYSSELNVNALLLGDSALYLCASSPGLADYEQYFGPGTRLTVT.